These 22 T cell receptor beta chains originate from one sample sequenced in a study of beta chain features in type 1 diabetes. Expressed TCRB transcripts got sequenced, as all isolated RNA was reverse transcribed. Only in-frame clones appear in the TCRdb table, and some are missing; sequencing was by immunoSEQ multiplex PCR. Of some 410,000 clones in the sample, over 9.5% were seen once. The specimen sequenced was naive CD4+ T cells from blood. Source of these receptors: a woman under 30 in good health.

This chain links TRBV25-1 with TRBJ2-7; D gene unclear. The CDR3 loop spans 10 amino acids. Between the trimmed V and J ends, which lost 7 bases and 9 bases, there was a span of 10 bases. Germline V gives CDR1 MGHDK, CDR2 SYGVNS. CDR3 region: CASMRTRQYF. The CDR3 region has the DNA TGTGCCAGCATGAGGACCCGGCAGTACTTC.

This clone was seen a handful of times. The chain employs TRBV5-4 and TRBJ1-2; a possible D gene is TRBD1 (6 bases). This CDR3 contains 14 residues. CDR1 and CDR2 from the germline V gene are SGHNT and YYREEE (reference sequence). Deletions cut 9 bases from V and 7 bases from J, with 22 bases between. The CDR3 is CAISVQGGDGGYTF. In nucleotides, the CDR3 is TGTGCCATAAGTGTACAGGGAGGGGACGGTGGCTACACCTTC.

The J gene is TRBJ2-3, the V gene TRBV7-9; the D call may be TRBD1 or TRBD2 (5 bases each). This CDR3 spans 15 amino acids. V dropped 5 bases and J dropped 7 bases, with 19 bases sitting between them. In germline, CDR1 is SEHNR, CDR2 FQNEAQ (reference sequence). CDR3 residues: CASSPGKGRNHTQYF. For the CDR3, the DNA is TGTGCCAGCAGCCCGGGGAAGGGGCGAAACCATACGCAGTATTTT.

This clone came up a few times. The chain couples TRBV7-2 to TRBJ2-5, with TRBD1 identical over 8 bases. Germline trimming cut 3 bases from V and 3 bases from J; bases unmatched to any gene: 9. Germline CDR1 reads SGHTA; CDR2 reads FQGNSA. This CDR3 spans 16 amino acids. For the CDR3, the DNA is TGTGCCAGCAGCTTTGTCAGGACAGGGACTGAAGAGACCCAGTACTTC. Protein sequence: CASSFVRTGTEETQYF.

This clone was counted only a few times. CDR3 region: CASSQDSHEQYV. The CDR3 DNA is TGTGCCAGCAGCCAAGACTCCCACGAGCAGTACGTC. The rearrangement links TRBV14 to TRBJ2-7; D gene unclear. The germline CDR1 and CDR2 sequences are SGHDN and FVKESK. The CDR3 extends over 12 amino acids.

This clone was counted between two and nine times. The V call is TRBV6-6, the J call TRBJ2-7, with no clear D. CDR1 is MNHNY, CDR2 SVGAGI, per germline (reference sequence). Trimming removed 6 bases at V and 0 bases at J, with 3 bases between. This CDR3 is 11 amino acids long. CDR3 loop: CASRLSYEQYF. The CDR3 nucleotides read TGTGCCAGCAGACTCTCCTACGAGCAGTACTTC.

The sample holds a few counts of this clone. The chain recombines TRBV30 with TRBJ2-3, with TRBD1 identical over 7 bases. Trimming took 0 bases from V and 0 from J; bases not matched to a gene: 3. Germline V gene data show CDR1 as GTSNPN and CDR2 as SVGIG (reference sequence). The CDR3 loop spans 15 amino acids. The CDR3 sequence is CAWSVWDRSTDTQYF. The CDR3 region has the DNA TGTGCCTGGAGTGTATGGGACAGAAGCACAGATACGCAGTATTTT.

The V gene is TRBV6-5, the J gene TRBJ2-5; weak D call: TRBD2 (6 bases). The CDR3 sequence is 14 residues long. Trimming removed 2 bases at V and 4 bases at J, with 11 bases between. Germline V gene lookup returns CDR1 MNHEY and CDR2 SVGAGI. CDR3: CASSYGAGLETQYF. CDR3 sequence (DNA): TGTGCCAGCAGTTACGGGGCGGGATTAGAGACCCAGTACTTC.

As for this clone: This sample includes further DNA sequences coding for the same CDR3. This chain links TRBV20-1 with TRBJ1-2; D is unresolved. With 6 bases removed from V and 2 bases from J, the gap between germline ends came to 4 bases. CDR1 and CDR2 (germline): DFQATT, SNEGSKA (reference sequence). The CDR3 consists of 10 residues. CDR3: CSAENYGYTF. In DNA form, the CDR3 reads TGCAGTGCAGAAAACTATGGCTACACCTTC.

V and J are TRBV4-3 and TRBJ2-7, with TRBD1 identical over 7 bases. Germline V gene sequence: CDR1 LGHNA, CDR2 YSLEER. Trimming cost V 1 base and J 4 bases; bases outside gene matches: 7. The CDR3 runs 15 residues. CDR3 region: CASSQGRTGRYEQYF. CDR3 coding DNA: TGCGCCAGCAGCCAAGGGAGGACAGGAAGGTACGAGCAGTACTTC.

This clone has just a few counts. The chain couples TRBV11-2 to TRBJ2-2; perhaps D is TRBD1 or TRBD2 (5 bases each). Trimming pared 5 bases from V and 3 bases from J, leaving 16 bases between. The CDR3 has 16 amino acids. Germline V lookup: CDR1 SGHAT, CDR2 FQNNGV. The CDR3 loop is CASSTRPRGDTGELFF. As DNA, the CDR3 is TGTGCCAGCAGCACGCGACCCCGAGGGGACACCGGGGAGCTGTTTTTT.

In this sample, this clone turned up a few times. The chain is built from TRBV10-3 and TRBJ1-4, with D hard to call. V lost 5 bases to trimming and J lost 8 bases, with 15 bases between them. This CDR3 spans 14 amino acids. Germline V gene data show CDR1 as ENHRY and CDR2 as SYGVKD. The CDR3 protein is CAISPGSSSEKLFF. The CDR3 coding sequence is TGTGCCATCAGTCCCGGCTCGTCGTCGGAAAAACTGTTTTTT.

This clone came up a few times. V gene TRBV27 combines with J gene TRBJ2-7; D is unclear. This CDR3 is built from 13 residues. Germline CDR1 is MNHEY and CDR2 is SMNVEV (reference sequence). V was cut by 8 bases and J by 4 bases, with 15 bases left in between. CDR3 DNA sequence: TGTGCCAGCGGGCGCGACAAGACTTACGAGCAGTACGTC. It yields the protein CASGRDKTYEQYV.

The V and J genes are TRBV7-3 and TRBJ1-4; no firm D call. Germline CDR1 is SGHTA and CDR2 is FQGTGA. This CDR3 is 15 amino acids long. Trimming removed 5 bases at V and 4 bases at J, with 14 bases between. The CDR3 loop is CASSRSGGINEKLFF. For the CDR3, the DNA is TGTGCCAGCAGCCGTTCCGGAGGGATTAATGAAAAACTGTTTTTT. The whole variable domain, filled in from reference TRBV7-3 and TRBJ1-4, reads GAGVSQTPSNKVTEKGKYVELRCDPISGHTALYWYRQSLGQGPEFLIYFQGTGAADDSGLPNDRFFAVRPEGSVSTLKIQRTERGDSAVYLCASSRSGGINEKLFFGSGTQLSVL.

The chain employs TRBV20-1 and TRBJ1-6; D is unresolved. Deletions cut 0 bases from V and 14 bases from J, with 5 bases between. Germline values: CDR1 DFQATT, CDR2 SNEGSKA (reference sequence). This CDR3 region has 10 residues. This chain's CDR3 is CSARDVALHF. In DNA, the CDR3 is TGCAGTGCTAGAGACGTGGCCCTCCACTTT.

In this sample, this clone turned up a few times. V usage is TRBV29-1 and J usage is TRBJ2-1; unclear D gene. There are 13 residues in the CDR3. The germline CDR1 and CDR2 sequences are SQVTM and ANQGSEA. V was pared by 6 bases and J by 8 bases, with 17 bases between. CDR3 residues: CSVVGDFRYEQFF. CDR3 bases: TGCAGCGTGGTTGGTGATTTTAGGTATGAGCAGTTCTTC.

V usage is TRBV4-2 and J usage is TRBJ1-2; the D is unclear. The CDR3 consists of 13 residues. V was clipped by 6 bases and J by 4 bases, with 12 bases between them. From germline, CDR1 is LGHNA and CDR2 YNFKEQ. CDR3 nucleotide sequence: TGTGCCAGCAGTCAGGACGTAGGCTATGGCTACACCTTC. Translation: CASSQDVGYGYTF.

The chain couples TRBV21-1 to TRBJ2-7; TRBD1, as called in the table, went unchecked against the DNA. TRBV21-1 is annotated as a pseudogene. The CDR3 sequence is 15 residues long. The CDR3 DNA reads as TGTGCCAGCAACCAGAGACAGGGGGCCGAGTGGGAGCAGTACGTC. This gives the protein CASNQRQGAEWEQYV.

This clone was detected a few times. The rearrangement uses TRBV14 and TRBJ2-1; D is possibly TRBD1 (6 bases). V dropped 2 bases and J dropped 8 bases, with 13 bases sitting between them. The CDR3 length is 14 residues. Germline CDR1 and CDR2: SGHDN and FVKESK. The CDR3 sequence: CASSQQQGPHEQFF. The CDR3 nucleotides are TGTGCCAGCAGCCAACAACAGGGCCCCCATGAGCAGTTCTTC.

The chain uses TRBV7-8 and TRBJ2-7; 10 nucleotides agree with TRBD1. V shed 8 bases, J shed 4 bases, and the junction held 5 bases outside the gene matches. The CDR3 loop spans 13 amino acids. CDR1 SGHVS and CDR2 FQNEAQ come from the germline V gene. This chain's CDR3 is CASRDRGRYEQYV. For the CDR3, the DNA is TGTGCCAGCCGGGACAGGGGCCGATACGAGCAGTACGTC.

The chain links TRBV28 to TRBJ2-7, with D perhaps TRBD1 (6 bases). Trimming left V 5 bases short and J 0 bases short, with 8 bases between. Germline CDR1 is MDHEN and CDR2 is SYDVKM. The CDR3 is 13 residues long. The CDR3 protein is CASSMTGSYEQYV. The CDR3 bases are TGTGCCAGCAGTATGACAGGCTCCTACGAGCAGTACGTC.

In its sample, this clone was seen a few times. The chain recombines TRBV7-2 with TRBJ2-7; D gene uncertain. With 5 bases removed from V and 6 bases from J, the gap between germline ends came to 11 bases. Germline V lookup: CDR1 SGHTA, CDR2 FQGNSA. The CDR3 contains 12 residues. The CDR3 loop is CASSRPPLEQYF. Written as DNA, the CDR3 is TGTGCCAGCAGCCGCCCCCCCCTCGAGCAGTACTTC.